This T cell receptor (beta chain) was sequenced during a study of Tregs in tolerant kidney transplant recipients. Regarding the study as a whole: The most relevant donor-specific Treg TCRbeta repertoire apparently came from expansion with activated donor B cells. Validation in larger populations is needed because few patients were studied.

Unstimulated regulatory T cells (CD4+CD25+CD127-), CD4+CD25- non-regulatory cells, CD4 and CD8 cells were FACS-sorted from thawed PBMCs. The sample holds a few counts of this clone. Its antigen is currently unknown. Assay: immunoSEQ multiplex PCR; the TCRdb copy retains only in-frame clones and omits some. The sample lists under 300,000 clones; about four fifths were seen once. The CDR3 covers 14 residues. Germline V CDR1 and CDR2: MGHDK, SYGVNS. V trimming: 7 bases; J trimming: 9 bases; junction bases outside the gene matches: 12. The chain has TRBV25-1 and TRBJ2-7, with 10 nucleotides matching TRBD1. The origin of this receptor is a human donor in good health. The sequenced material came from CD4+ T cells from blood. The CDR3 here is CASTGQGVPVAQYF. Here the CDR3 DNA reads TGTGCCAGCACCGGACAGGGGGTACCCGTTGCGCAGTACTTC.